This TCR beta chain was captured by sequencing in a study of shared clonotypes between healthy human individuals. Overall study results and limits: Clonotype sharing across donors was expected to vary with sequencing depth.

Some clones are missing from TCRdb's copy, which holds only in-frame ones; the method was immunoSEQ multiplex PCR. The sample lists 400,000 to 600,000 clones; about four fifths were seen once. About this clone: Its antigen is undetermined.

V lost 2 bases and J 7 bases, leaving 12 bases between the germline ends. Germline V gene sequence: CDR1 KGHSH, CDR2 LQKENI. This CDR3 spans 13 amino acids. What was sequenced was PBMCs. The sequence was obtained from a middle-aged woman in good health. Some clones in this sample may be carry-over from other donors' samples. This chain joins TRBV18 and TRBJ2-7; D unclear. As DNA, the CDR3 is TGTGCCAGCTCACCAATATCGGTCCGTGAGCAGTACTTC. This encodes CASSPISVREQYF.